Shown below are 11 T cell receptor beta chains from a single sample sequenced in a study of blood T cell repertoires in COVID-19. Sequencing used immunoSEQ multiplex PCR; TCRdb keeps in-frame clones, though not all of them. Counted here are about 160,000 clones, 70% to 90% occurring once; the ten biggest clones make up approximately 6.6%. Sequencing used PBMCs or T cells enriched from blood (not recorded which). The receptors shown here come from a woman aged 45-60 years who had recovered from COVID-19.

This CDR3 reads CASSQEEGLSYGYTF. The CDR3 region has the DNA TGCGCCAGCAGCCAAGAGGAGGGTCTGAGCTATGGCTACACCTTC. The chain carries TRBV4-3 and TRBJ1-2; D unresolved. This CDR3 is built from 15 residues. Germline V CDR1 and CDR2: LGHNA, YSLEER. V lost 0 bases to trimming and J lost 4 bases, with 12 bases between them.

The chain combines TRBV7-9 with TRBJ1-5; the match to TRBD1 covers 9 bases. The trim removed 3 bases at V and 1 base at J, leaving 7 bases unmatched. Germline loops: CDR1 SEHNR, CDR2 FQNEAQ (reference sequence). This CDR3 spans 17 amino acids. The CDR3 loop is CASSFAGTGSSNQPQHF. In DNA form, the CDR3 reads TGTGCCAGCAGCTTTGCCGGGACAGGGTCAAGCAATCAGCCCCAGCATTTT.

J is TRBJ1-4 and V is TRBV5-5; 9 nucleotides agree with TRBD1. Germline lookup yields CDR1 SGHKS and CDR2 YYEKEE (reference sequence). The CDR3 is 15 residues long. After removal of 0 bases from V and 6 bases from J, the junction contained 3 bases not matched to a gene. The CDR3: CASSLGTGVDEKLFF. CDR3 coding DNA: TGTGCCAGCAGCTTGGGGACAGGGGTGGATGAAAAACTGTTTTTT.

There are a few counts of this clone. The chain carries TRBV18 and TRBJ2-7; weak D call: TRBD1 (5 bases). CDR1 is KGHSH, CDR2 LQKENI, per germline. The CDR3 spans 17 residues. The ends were cut back, 2 bases at V and 0 bases at J, with 17 bases in the middle. The CDR3 is CASSPKSRVKSSYEQYF. CDR3 sequence (DNA): TGTGCCAGCTCACCAAAAAGCAGGGTCAAGAGCTCCTACGAGCAGTACTTC.

The chain employs TRBV5-1 and TRBJ2-1; possibly TRBD1 for D (6 bases). Germline CDR1 SGHRS, CDR2 YFSETQ. V was cut by 1 base and J by 4 bases, with 6 bases left in between. The CDR3 is 13 residues long. CDR3 region: CASSLTGYNEQFF. The CDR3 DNA follows: TGCGCCAGCAGCTTGACAGGGTACAATGAGCAGTTCTTC.

This clone was counted once. The chain links TRBV7-9 to TRBJ1-2, with 11 bases aligning to TRBD1. CDR3 size: 16 residues. J gave up 3 bases and V 5 bases, and 8 bases lay outside the gene matches. Germline CDR1 and CDR2: SEHNR and FQNEAQ (reference sequence). In DNA form, the CDR3 reads TGTGCCAGCAGCACACGGACAGGGGGCGCGGACTATGGCTACACCTTC. The encoded protein is CASSTRTGGADYGYTF.

The chain carries TRBV4-1 and TRBJ2-2; TRBD1 matches 8 bases. CDR1 and CDR2 (germline): MGHRA, YSYEKL. V was pared by 3 bases and J by 4 bases, with 1 base of the junction left unmatched. This CDR3 is built from 14 residues. In DNA form, the CDR3 reads TGCGCCAGCAGCCAGGACAGGGTCACCGGGGAGCTGTTTTTT. It encodes CASSQDRVTGELFF.

The chain joins TRBV5-1 to TRBJ1-4; D unclear. CDR1 and CDR2 from the germline V gene are SGHRS and YFSETQ. The CDR3 is 14 residues long. The V end lost 4 bases, the J end lost 0 bases, and 7 bases lay between the germline ends. For the CDR3, the DNA is TGCGCCAGCAGCGACACGTCAACTAATGAAAAACTGTTTTTT. This encodes CASSDTSTNEKLFF.

The rearrangement links TRBV7-2 to TRBJ1-1, with D perhaps matching TRBD1 (5 bases). V was trimmed by 1 base and J by 6 bases, leaving 18 bases between them. Germline CDR1 reads SGHTA; CDR2 reads FQGNSA. This CDR3 has 16 amino acids. The CDR3 coding sequence is TGTGCCAGCAGCTTAGGGCAGGGAAGGGGTAGGGCTGAAGCTTTCTTT. As protein: CASSLGQGRGRAEAFF.

V and J are TRBV7-6 and TRBJ1-1; D perhaps matches TRBD1 (6 bases). Germline-derived CDR1 and CDR2 are SGHVS and FNYEAQ. The ends were cut back, 5 bases at V and 4 bases at J, with 14 bases in the middle. The CDR3 spans 14 residues. The CDR3 bases are TGTGCCAGCAGCCCCGCACAGGGATCCACTGAAGCTTTCTTT. As protein: CASSPAQGSTEAFF.

This clone was seen a handful of times. The chain is built from TRBV25-1 and TRBJ1-2, with 9 nucleotides matching TRBD1. With V trimmed by 4 bases and J by 7 bases, 7 bases remained unmatched. The germline gives CDR1 MGHDK, CDR2 SYGVNS. The CDR3 contains 14 residues. The CDR3 DNA follows: TGTGCCAGCAGTGGAGGGACAGGGTACTTTGGCTACACCTTC. Encoded protein: CASSGGTGYFGYTF.